The TCR beta chain described here comes from a study of blood T cell repertoires in COVID-19 (dated by TCRdb to the early 2020s). About the full investigation: The collaborator samples originated in the United States, Italy and Spain and spanned the acute and convalescent phases of COVID-19. The samples were drawn from two sources: the first 160 participants of the ongoing ImmuneRACE study, and 950 to 1,500 subjects contributed by 6 global collaborators. The repertoires were made available in a free public database intended to serve as a resource for research on the immune response to SARS-CoV-2. The material from the prospective study consisted of cDNA or gDNA derived from T cells, B-cell-depleted T cells, or PBMCs. Where HLA class I and class II types were available, the types were taken from metadata supplied by the sample provider, not from assay-based typing. Subjects who had been exposed to COVID-19, were actively infected with it, or had recovered from it provided the deeply sampled blood TCRbeta repertoires that made up the dataset. The sample metadata nearly always contained a de-identified subject ID, COVID-19 status, age in years and sex.

Participants in the prospective study were aged roughly 18 to 95 years, lived in about two dozen United States geographic areas, and enrolled through a virtual design. In the prospective study, participants were assigned to cohorts based on the clinical history participants reported in a screening survey and a study questionnaire. In the prospective study, whole blood, serum and a nasopharyngeal or oropharyngeal swab were collected from each participant by mobile phlebotomists. Additional blood draws and questionnaires over an approximately two-month period could optionally be provided by prospective study participants. Before DNA extraction, blood samples from the prospective study were shipped at room temperature or frozen. The research as a whole found: Clinical and demographic metadata were provided uncurated, with the amount varying by source and participant.

TCRbeta CDR3 regions were amplified from genomic DNA using the immunoSEQ Assay, a bias-controlled multiplex PCR. On the study's bioinformatics: The number of nucleated cells in each sample was estimated from the amplification of reference gene primers within the assay. To quantify the absolute abundance of each unique TCRbeta CDR3 rearrangement, sequence reads were collapsed and filtered. For each sample, productive Simpson clonality was calculated as the square root of Simpson's diversity index across productive rearrangements. In its TCRdb copy, this immuneACCESS table keeps in-frame sequences only and misses some clones. Where compared with another copy, unresolved V genes explain less than half of these, and the others have no known cause. That table gives V, J and clone size, and the DNA gave D and trimming. The sample contains some 140,000 clones, roughly 84% of them found a single time. The ten largest clones add up to less than 7% of the sample.

The CDR3 sequence holds 12 residues, the cysteine and phenylalanine included. Only CDR3 DNA remains: 36 bases, in frame from the first base. Sequences WSHSY (CDR1) and SAAADI (CDR2) are obtained from the germline V gene. With regard to this clone: Which antigen it targets is not known. It has no much larger one-base neighbor in the sample; base qualities were not kept.

The rearranged chain carries TRBV10-2 and TRBJ1-1; a tentative D match to TRBD1 spans 5 bases. The sample comprised PBMCs or T cells enriched from blood (not recorded which). This TCR was sampled from a man aged 35 to 55 with acute COVID-19. The bases read TGCGCAACAGGCTGGGGGAACACTGAAGCTTTCTTT. This translates into CATGWGNTEAFF.